The 4 T cell receptor beta chains in this list originate from one sample, sequenced in a study of blood T cell repertoires in COVID-19. The data were produced by immunoSEQ multiplex PCR, yet TCRdb's version contains in-frame clones alone and is incomplete. The data contain about 330,000 clones, approximately 88% of them singletons. The sequencing input was PBMCs or T cells enriched from blood (not recorded which). These receptors originate from a man aged 30 to 39 who had recovered from COVID-19.

The chain links TRBV6-1 to TRBJ1-1, with 7 nucleotides matching TRBD1. Trimming took 1 base from V and 1 from J; bases not matched to a gene: 6. This CDR3 spans 16 amino acids. Germline CDR1 is MNHNS and CDR2 is SASEGT. CDR3 DNA: TGTGCCAGCAGTGAAGTTTGGGGACAGAGGAACACTGAAGCTTTCTTT. This sequence encodes CASSEVWGQRNTEAFF.

The genes are TRBV5-1 and TRBJ2-5; D might be TRBD2 (5 bases). This CDR3 has 14 amino acids. The germline V gene has CDR1 SGHRS and CDR2 YFSETQ. Trimming stripped 3 bases from V and 5 bases from J, with 14 bases between. CDR3 sequence: CASSSRLERETQYF. The CDR3 nucleotides are TGCGCCAGCAGCTCACGACTGGAGCGGGAGACCCAGTACTTC. The whole variable domain, remainder taken from reference TRBV5-1 and TRBJ2-5, is KAGVTQTPRYLIKTRGQQVTLSCSPISGHRSVSWYQQTPGQGLQFLFEYFSETQRNKGNFPGRFSGRQFSNSRSEMNVSTLELGDSALYLCASSSRLERETQYFGPGTRLLVL.

This sequence joins TRBV3-1 (or the pseudogene TRBV3-2) and TRBJ2-7; 9 nucleotides align to TRBD1. CDR3 length equals 17 residues. From germline, CDR1 is LGHDT and CDR2 YNNKEL (reference sequence). With V trimmed by 5 bases and J by 2 bases, 13 bases remained unmatched. DNA for the CDR3: TGTGCCAGCAGCTCTCGGTGGGACAGGGTGATCCCCTACGAGCAGTACTTC. Translation gives CASSSRWDRVIPYEQYF.

The chain uses TRBV12-3 or TRBV12-4 and TRBJ1-2, with D possibly being TRBD1 (6 bases). Between the trimmed V and J ends, which lost 6 bases and 7 bases, there was a span of 15 bases. This CDR3 is built from 13 residues. Here the CDR3 reads CASRHDRRGGYTF. The CDR3 region has the DNA TGTGCCAGCAGGCATGACAGGAGAGGTGGCTACACCTTC.